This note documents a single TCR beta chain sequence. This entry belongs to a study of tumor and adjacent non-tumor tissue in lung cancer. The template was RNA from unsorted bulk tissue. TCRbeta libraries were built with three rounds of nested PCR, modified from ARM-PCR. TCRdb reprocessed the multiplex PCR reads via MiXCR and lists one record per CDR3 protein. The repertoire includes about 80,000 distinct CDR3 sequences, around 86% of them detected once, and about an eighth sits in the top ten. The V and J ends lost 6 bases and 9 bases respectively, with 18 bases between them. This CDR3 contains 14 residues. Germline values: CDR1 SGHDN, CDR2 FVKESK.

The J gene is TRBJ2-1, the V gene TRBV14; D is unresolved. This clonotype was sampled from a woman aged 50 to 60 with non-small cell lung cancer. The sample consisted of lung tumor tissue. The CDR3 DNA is TGTGCCAGCAGATCCGGGTCAGAAAACAGTGAGCAGTTCTTC. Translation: CASRSGSENSEQFF.